Presented here are 20 T cell receptor beta chains from one specimen sequenced in a study of T cells after posttransplantation cyclophosphamide. Cyclophosphamide on days +3 and +4 followed busulfan-fludarabine conditioning and a marrow graft. The method was immunoSEQ multiplex PCR; TCRdb's version includes in-frame clones alone and lacks a portion of them. Here the sample spans 35,000 to 50,000 clones, 80% to 95% being singletons. The material was PBMCs, obtained around 67 days after allogeneic stem cell transplant with posttransplant cyclophosphamide. These receptors were collected from a male patient aged 55 to 69 who received an allogeneic stem cell transplant from a related donor and was CMV-positive. The T cells may partly be graft donor cells.

The chain uses TRBV19 and TRBJ2-2, with TRBD1 matching 8 bases. Per germline, CDR1 LNHDA and CDR2 SQIVND (reference sequence). CDR3 size: 15 residues. V lost 6 bases to trimming and J lost 4 bases; unmatched junction nucleotides: 7. The CDR3 here is CASRGQGLFTGELFF. In DNA, the CDR3 is TGTGCCAGTAGAGGACAGGGTCTTTTCACCGGGGAGCTGTTTTTT.

This chain joins TRBV5-5 and TRBJ2-7; D ambiguous. The CDR3 length is 12 residues. With 1 base removed from V and 5 bases from J, the gap between germline ends came to 7 bases. The V gene's germline CDR1 is SGHKS and CDR2 YYEKEE (reference sequence). CDR3 bases: TGTGCCAGCAGCTTGTGGGCAGACGAGCAGTACGTC. It translates to CASSLWADEQYV.

The V call is TRBV5-1, the J call TRBJ2-3; TRBD2 agrees at 13 bases. J lost 2 bases, V lost 4 bases, and 7 bases had no gene match. This CDR3 comprises 17 residues. Germline CDR1 and CDR2: SGHRS and YFSETQ. The DNA of the CDR3 is TGCGCCAGCAGCCCAGTGACTAGCGGGGGGATCACAGATACGCAGTATTTT. It codes for CASSPVTSGGITDTQYF.

The chain uses TRBV5-4 and TRBJ2-3; a possible D gene is TRBD2 (6 bases). The germline V gene has CDR1 SGHNT and CDR2 YYREEE (reference sequence). The CDR3 extends over 16 amino acids. V gave up 2 bases and J gave up 6 bases, with 19 bases separating them. The CDR3 nucleotides read TGTGCCAGCAGCTTTGGGGTCGCGGGGTCGCGGGATACGCAGTATTTT. Translated, it gives CASSFGVAGSRDTQYF.

The chain employs TRBV5-1 and TRBJ2-5, with 8 bases lining up with TRBD1. V trimming: 0 bases; J trimming: 5 bases; junction bases outside the gene matches: 3. The CDR3 runs to 14 residues. The germline gives CDR1 SGHRS, CDR2 YFSETQ. CDR3 region: CASSLARGQETQYF. CDR3 in DNA: TGCGCCAGCAGCTTGGCCAGGGGGCAGGAGACCCAGTACTTC.

This sequence joins TRBV28 and TRBJ1-2; D gene uncertain. This CDR3 spans 14 amino acids. V dropped 7 bases and J dropped 4 bases, with 16 bases sitting between them. Germline assignment: CDR1 MDHEN and CDR2 SYDVKM. CDR3 nucleotides: TGTGCCAGCACCCCTCCGGCAGACTTCTATGGCTACACCTTC. Residues: CASTPPADFYGYTF.

The chain uses TRBV7-9 and TRBJ2-7; D remains ambiguous. Germline V CDR1 and CDR2: SEHNR, FQNEAQ (reference sequence). V shed 5 bases and J shed 7 bases, with 15 bases lying between them. CDR3 length: 13 amino acids. The CDR3 reads CASSMGPDWEQYV. The CDR3 nucleotides are TGTGCCAGCAGCATGGGCCCCGACTGGGAGCAGTACGTC.

The chain recombines TRBV30 with TRBJ1-2; D ambiguous. The CDR3 has 11 amino acids. Trimming took off 4 bases at V and 8 bases at J, with 11 bases between the two ends. From germline, CDR1 is GTSNPN and CDR2 SVGIG (reference sequence). The CDR3 nucleotides read TGTGCCTGGACTAGGACGGGGGGCTACACCTTC. Translation gives CAWTRTGGYTF.

A few counts support this clone. V and J are TRBV5-1 and TRBJ2-5, with 10 bases matching TRBD2. Germline-derived CDR1 and CDR2 are SGHRS and YFSETQ. This CDR3 has 16 amino acids. V lost 5 bases, J lost 2 bases, and 9 bases stayed unmatched. As DNA, the CDR3 is TGCGCCAGCAGAAAAAGAGGGACTAGCGTTCAAGAGACCCAGTACTTC. Its translation is CASRKRGTSVQETQYF.

This chain's CDR3 is CASSPRDRTPTYGYTF. Written as DNA, the CDR3 is TGCGCCAGCAGCCCACGGGACAGGACCCCCACCTATGGCTACACCTTC. The rearrangement uses TRBV5-1 and TRBJ1-2, with 8 bases identical to TRBD1. From germline, CDR1 is SGHRS and CDR2 YFSETQ. The CDR3 is made up of 16 amino acids. V trimming: 4 bases; J trimming: 4 bases; junction bases outside the gene matches: 12.

The V call is TRBV14, the J call TRBJ1-2, with D perhaps matching TRBD1 (5 bases). Trimming pared 1 base from V and 8 bases from J, leaving 11 bases between. CDR3 length equals 13 residues. The germline gives CDR1 SGHDN, CDR2 FVKESK. The CDR3 nucleotides read TGTGCCAGCAGCCAAGTGGGGGGGTCCGGCTACACCTTC. Amino acid sequence: CASSQVGGSGYTF. Full variable domain (missing parts from reference TRBV14 and TRBJ1-2): EAGVTQFPSHSVIEKGQTVTLRCDPISGHDNLYWYRRVMGKEIKFLLHFVKESKQDESGMPNNRFLAERTGGTYSTLKVQPAELEDSGVYFCASSQVGGSGYTFGSGTRLTVV.

The chain employs TRBV6-5 and TRBJ1-3, with 8 bases lining up with TRBD1. The CDR3 runs 14 residues. Germline CDR1 reads MNHEY; CDR2 reads SVGAGI. V shed 8 bases, J shed 4 bases, and the junction held 7 bases outside the gene matches. CDR3 sequence: CASRPWDRGNTIYF. CDR3 sequence (DNA): TGTGCCAGCCGACCTTGGGACAGGGGAAACACCATATATTTT.

The rearrangement links TRBV7-9 to TRBJ1-1; D is unresolved. CDR1 and CDR2 from the germline V gene are SEHNR and FQNEAQ (reference sequence). V shed 5 bases and J shed 1 base, with 17 bases lying between them. The CDR3 consists of 16 residues. CDR3 DNA: TGTGCCAGCAGCCTAGACCCCTTAGGAGCGAACACTGAAGCTTTCTTT. Protein: CASSLDPLGANTEAFF.

This clone was detected once. The chain recombines TRBV30 with TRBJ2-1, with unresolved D. The germline CDR1 and CDR2 sequences are GTSNPN and SVGIG (reference sequence). The CDR3 is 13 residues long. The V gene lost 0 bases and the J gene lost 3 bases, with 6 bases spanning the gap. CDR3 in amino acids: CAWSVEFYNEQFF. The CDR3 region has the DNA TGTGCCTGGAGTGTAGAGTTCTACAATGAGCAGTTCTTC. Variable domain in full (rest from reference TRBV30 and TRBJ2-1): SQTIHQWPATLVQPVGSPLSLECTVEGTSNPNLYWYRQAAGRGLQLLFYSVGIGQISSEVPQNLSASRPQDRQFILSSKKLLLSDSGFYLCAWSVEFYNEQFFGPGTRLTVL.

This clone was seen once. The rearrangement uses TRBV18 and TRBJ2-7; no clear D. The CDR3 totals 14 residues. V gave up 2 bases and J gave up 0 bases, with 8 bases separating them. From germline, CDR1 is KGHSH and CDR2 LQKENI. The CDR3 here is CASSPMAVSYEQYF. The CDR3 region has the DNA TGTGCCAGCTCACCAATGGCAGTCTCCTACGAGCAGTACTTC.

This chain uses TRBV7-9 with TRBJ1-6; 7 nucleotides line up with TRBD1. The ends lost 1 base at V and 13 bases at J; junction bases unmatched: 7. The CDR3 is made up of 14 amino acids. CDR1 and CDR2 (germline): SEHNR, FQNEAQ (reference sequence). CDR3 coding DNA: TGTGCCAGCAGCTTAGATGCCAGGGGGGTCCCCCTCCACTTT. It encodes CASSLDARGVPLHF.

The V call is TRBV6-1, the J call TRBJ1-1, with D possibly being TRBD1 (6 bases). V was clipped by 6 bases and J by 3 bases, with 17 bases between them. CDR1 is MNHNS, CDR2 SASEGT, per germline. The CDR3 spans 15 residues. DNA for the CDR3: TGTGCCAGCAGAGGGGGACGGTTGGCGGACACTGAAGCTTTCTTT. Translated, it gives CASRGGRLADTEAFF.

The V gene is TRBV5-1, the J gene TRBJ1-1, with 9 positions matching TRBD1. V lost 4 bases and J lost 8; bases outside the gene matches: 3. Germline CDR1 and CDR2: SGHRS and YFSETQ. The CDR3 length is 12 residues. CDR3 protein: CASSAGTGEAFF. CDR3 in DNA: TGCGCCAGCAGCGCCGGGACAGGGGAAGCTTTCTTT.

This chain connects TRBV29-1 to TRBJ1-2; 11 positions match TRBD1. V trimming: 1 base; J trimming: 5 bases; junction bases outside the gene matches: 12. The length of the CDR3 is 17 residues. CDR1 SQVTM and CDR2 ANQGSEA come from the germline V gene. The DNA of the CDR3 is TGCAGCGTTGAAGTTCGGACAGGGGGCCCTTTAGGGTATGGCTACACCTTC. Residues: CSVEVRTGGPLGYGYTF. The entire variable domain, with the rest obtained from reference TRBV29-1 and TRBJ1-2, is as follows: SAVISQKPSRDICQRGTSLTIQCQVDSQVTMMFWYRQQPGQSLTLIATANQGSEATYESGFVIDKFPISRPNLTFSTLTVSNMSPEDSSIYLCSVEVRTGGPLGYGYTFGSGTRLTVV.

The J gene is TRBJ1-6, the V gene TRBV19; D might be TRBD1 (6 bases). The germline CDR1 and CDR2 sequences are LNHDA and SQIVND (reference sequence). Deletions cut 3 bases from V and 9 bases from J, with 12 bases between. The CDR3 loop spans 14 amino acids. CDR3 DNA: TGTGCCAGTAGTATCGGGACATCTGGTTCACCCCTCCACTTT. Translation gives CASSIGTSGSPLHF.